These 23 T cell receptor beta chains were sequenced from one sample in a study of CD8+ T cells in alopecia areata. The treatment denotes: oral pan-JAK inhibitor, 5-10 mg twice daily. Reverse transcribed after extraction, RNA yielded cDNA as the sequencing template. The method was immunoSEQ multiplex PCR; TCRdb's version includes in-frame clones alone and lacks a portion of them. This repertoire shows 95,000 to 100,000 clones, about 64% found once; its top ten account for 15% to 17%. The source was CD8+ T cells sorted from blood, collected at week 4, from a patient treated with tofacitinib. The receptor source for this set is a human donor with alopecia areata.

The chain is built from TRBV5-6 and TRBJ1-5; weak D call: TRBD1 (6 bases). Trimming took 0 bases from V and 3 from J, leaving 13 bases between them. CDR1 is SGHDT, CDR2 YYEEEE, per germline. This CDR3 comprises 16 residues. The CDR3: CASSLGGTPANQPQHF. The CDR3 DNA reads as TGTGCCAGCAGCTTGGGCGGGACACCCGCCAATCAGCCCCAGCATTTT. Filled out from reference TRBV5-6 and TRBJ1-5, the complete variable domain reads DAGVTQSPTHLIKTRGQQVTLRCSPKSGHDTVSWYQQALGQGPQFIFQYYEEEERQRGNFPDRFSGHQFPNYSSELNVNALLLGDSALYLCASSLGGTPANQPQHFGDGTRLSIL.

For the CDR3, the DNA is TGCAGCGTTGAAATAGCTCAGAACAATGAGCAGTTCTTC. Translation: CSVEIAQNNEQFF. The chain employs TRBV29-1 and TRBJ2-1, with no clear D. The germline gives CDR1 SQVTM, CDR2 ANQGSEA. The CDR3 runs to 13 residues. Trimming removed 2 bases from V and 5 bases from J, with 10 bases in between.

The table lists this clone with many counts. The rearrangement joins TRBV2 to TRBJ2-7; D is uncertain. The CDR3 has 15 amino acids. Trimming cost V 6 bases and J 0 bases, with 15 bases left between them. Germline V gene sequence: CDR1 SNHLY, CDR2 FYNNEI. In nucleotides, the CDR3 is TGTGCCAGCAGCTTAGATCCCACGTTCTCCTACGAGCAGTACTTC. This encodes CASSLDPTFSYEQYF.

This sequence joins TRBV27 and TRBJ2-3, with 9 bases aligning to TRBD2. This CDR3 is 16 amino acids long. J lost 2 bases, V lost 7 bases, and 10 bases had no gene match. Germline assignment: CDR1 MNHEY and CDR2 SMNVEV (reference sequence). The CDR3 DNA follows: TGTGCCAGCACCCTCCTGGGCGGGAGGGACACAGATACGCAGTATTTT. It yields the protein CASTLLGGRDTDTQYF.

The CDR3 sequence is CASSEGAGGVDEQYF. In nucleotides, the CDR3 is TGTGCCAGCAGTGAAGGGGCGGGAGGAGTCGACGAGCAGTACTTC. The chain is built from TRBV2 and TRBJ2-7; 8 bases are shared with TRBD2. This CDR3 is 15 amino acids long. Germline-derived CDR1 and CDR2 are SNHLY and FYNNEI. Trimming took 1 base from V and 5 from J; bases not matched to a gene: 7.

This clone was seen once. CDR3 amino acids: CASSQGWPGKAMVETQYF. Written as DNA, the CDR3 is TGCGCCAGCAGCCAAGGATGGCCAGGCAAGGCCATGGTTGAGACCCAGTACTTC. The genes are TRBV4-3 and TRBJ2-5; D remains unclear. CDR3 length equals 18 residues. Germline CDR1 is LGHNA and CDR2 is YSLEER. Between the trimmed V and J ends, which lost 1 base and 5 bases, there was a span of 23 bases.

This clone was seen more than once but under ten times. This chain joins TRBV21-1 and TRBJ1-2; the table's TRBD1 call for D was not verified on the DNA. TRBV21-1 is a pseudogene locus. The CDR3 loop spans 12 amino acids. This CDR3 is CASEEGARGYTF. The DNA for the CDR3 is TGTGCCAGCGAGGAGGGGGCGAGGGGCTACACCTTC.

This clone showed up just a few times. The gene calls are TRBV27 and TRBJ1-2; TRBD1 might be the D (5 bases). V lost 0 bases and J 8 bases, leaving 10 bases between the germline ends. CDR1 is MNHEY and CDR2 is SMNVEV in the germline V gene (reference sequence). This CDR3 has 13 residues. The CDR3 here is CASSLSRGKGYTF. The CDR3 DNA is TGTGCCAGCAGTTTATCCCGGGGGAAGGGCTACACCTTC.

V usage is TRBV6-5 and J usage is TRBJ2-1; D tentatively fits TRBD1 or TRBD2 (5 bases each). There are 15 residues in the CDR3. The V gene lost 5 bases and the J gene lost 7 bases, with 18 bases spanning the gap. Germline assignment: CDR1 MNHEY and CDR2 SVGAGI. The DNA of the CDR3 is TGTGCCAGCAGTAATGGGGGAATAAGTAAGAATGAGCAGTTCTTC. This codes for CASSNGGISKNEQFF.

The rearrangement joins TRBV9 to TRBJ2-7; D is unclear. V shed 0 bases and J shed 3 bases, with 16 bases lying between them. CDR3 length: 16 amino acids. Germline CDR1 SGDLS, CDR2 YYNGEE. The CDR3 loop is CASSVDGELGHYEQYF. The CDR3 DNA sequence: TGTGCCAGCAGCGTAGATGGGGAATTAGGTCACTACGAGCAGTACTTC.

The rearrangement uses TRBV9 and TRBJ1-6, with D perhaps TRBD1 (5 bases). V dropped 0 bases and J dropped 8 bases, with 21 bases sitting between them. Germline V lookup: CDR1 SGDLS, CDR2 YYNGEE. The CDR3 runs 18 residues. CDR3 sequence reads: CASSVGAIRPGMDSPLHF. The CDR3 DNA reads TGTGCCAGCAGCGTAGGAGCCATCCGGCCAGGGATGGATTCACCCCTCCACTTT.

The genes are TRBV21-1 and TRBJ1-2. TRBV21-1 is an annotated pseudogene. The CDR3 extends over 11 amino acids. CDR3 loop: CASSDPLGYTF. CDR3 DNA: TGTGCCAGCAGCGACCCTTTGGGCTACACCTTC.

The gene calls are TRBV6-5 and TRBJ1-5; tentative D call: TRBD1 (5 bases). V shed 6 bases and J shed 3 bases, with 9 bases lying between them. Germline V gives CDR1 MNHEY, CDR2 SVGAGI. The CDR3 sequence is 13 residues long. The CDR3, as DNA: TGTGCCAGCAGGGGACTGTCCAATCAGCCCCAGCATTTT. Translated: CASRGLSNQPQHF.

This chain links TRBV11-2 with TRBJ2-6; no clear D. The germline V gene encodes CDR1 SGHAT and CDR2 FQNNGV. V was cut by 1 base and J by 4 bases, with 8 bases left in between. This CDR3 is built from 15 residues. CDR3 sequence reads: CASSLAGWGANVLTF. DNA of the CDR3: TGTGCCAGCAGCTTAGCCGGGTGGGGGGCCAACGTCCTGACTTTC.

The chain links TRBV4-3 to TRBJ2-7, with D maybe TRBD2 (5 bases). The CDR3 contains 15 residues. V was pared by 0 bases and J by 0 bases, with 9 bases between. Germline CDR1 reads LGHNA; CDR2 reads YSLEER. CDR3 DNA sequence: TGCGCCAGCAGCCAAGACGAGGGAAACTCCTACGAGCAGTACTTC. Amino acids: CASSQDEGNSYEQYF.

This rearrangement joins TRBV7-9 to TRBJ1-4; possible D gene TRBD1, 6 bases. V was shortened by 3 bases and J by 6 bases, with 14 bases between the two germline ends. From germline, CDR1 is SEHNR and CDR2 FQNEAQ (reference sequence). The CDR3 is 15 residues long. In DNA, the CDR3 is TGTGCCAGCAGCTTGAGGGACACCCCAGATGAAAAACTGTTTTTT. This encodes CASSLRDTPDEKLFF.

The table lists this clone with a few counts. The gene calls are TRBV30 and TRBJ2-2; D gene uncertain. V lost 1 base and J lost 0, with 12 bases in between. Per the germline V gene, CDR1 is GTSNPN and CDR2 is SVGIG (reference sequence). The CDR3 runs 16 residues. The CDR3, as DNA: TGTGCCTGGAGTGGGGAACACTCCCCGAACACCGGGGAGCTGTTTTTT. Translation gives CAWSGEHSPNTGELFF.

The chain employs TRBV30 and TRBJ2-1; D unresolved. The CDR3 runs 11 residues. Trimming removed 4 bases from V and 5 bases from J, with 6 bases in between. Germline V lookup: CDR1 GTSNPN, CDR2 SVGIG (reference sequence). The CDR3 DNA sequence: TGTGCCTGGACTCCAAACAATGAGCAGTTCTTC. Protein sequence: CAWTPNNEQFF.

This clone occurred a few times. This chain links TRBV4-1 with TRBJ1-5, with D possibly matching TRBD1 (5 bases). The CDR3 covers 15 residues. With 4 bases removed from V and 5 bases from J, the gap between germline ends came to 15 bases. Germline CDR1 is MGHRA and CDR2 is YSYEKL. As DNA, the CDR3 is TGCGCCAGCAGCCCCCGGGTTGCGGGGGATCAGCCCCAGCATTTT. Its translation is CASSPRVAGDQPQHF.

The chain links TRBV7-3 to TRBJ1-5, with unresolved D. Germline loops: CDR1 SGHTA, CDR2 FQGTGA. The ends were cut back, 2 bases at V and 7 bases at J, with 6 bases in the middle. CDR3 size: 12 residues. CDR3 nucleotides: TGTGCCAGCAGCTTAGACCCGCAGCCCCAGCATTTT. It codes for CASSLDPQPQHF.

The rearrangement joins TRBV29-1 to TRBJ2-1, with 9 bases aligning to TRBD2. Germline trimming cut 4 bases from V and 8 bases from J; bases unmatched to any gene: 12. Germline-derived CDR1 and CDR2 are SQVTM and ANQGSEA. This CDR3 spans 15 amino acids. For the CDR3, the DNA is TGCAGCGTTGCGCCTAGCAGCGGGAGGTCCGATGAGCAGTTCTTC. It is translated as CSVAPSSGRSDEQFF.

The rearrangement links TRBV10-3 to TRBJ2-5; D not resolved. Germline V gene lookup returns CDR1 ENHRY and CDR2 SYGVKD. The V and J ends lost 2 bases and 5 bases respectively, with 15 bases between them. There are 15 residues in the CDR3. CDR3: CAISERGAGQETQYF. The CDR3 DNA is TGTGCCATCAGTGAGCGTGGAGCAGGCCAGGAGACCCAGTACTTC.

The chain is built from TRBV29-1 and TRBJ2-1; TRBD1 matches at 7 bases. V lost 1 base to trimming and J lost 8 bases; unmatched junction nucleotides: 14. This CDR3 comprises 16 residues. Germline V gene sequence: CDR1 SQVTM, CDR2 ANQGSEA. This CDR3 reads CSVEGHRQGGEYEQFF. The DNA of the CDR3 is TGCAGCGTTGAAGGCCATCGACAGGGCGGTGAGTATGAGCAGTTCTTC.